The T cell receptor beta chain under discussion was sequenced for a study of T cells in Graves' hyperthyroidism and ophthalmopathy. The junction had 9 bases not matched to a gene; V was cut back by 4 bases and J by 6 bases. The CDR3 is made up of 14 amino acids. Germline V gives CDR1 LGHDT, CDR2 YNNKEL (reference sequence). Graves' hyperthyroidism is called stable when ophthalmopathy does not progress within 18 months. Amplified TCR beta CDR3 regions came from RNA transcripts. Initially, a first-round RT-PCR of the TCR CDR3 employed the HTBI primer set. TCRdb reprocessed the multiplex PCR reads via MiXCR and lists one record per CDR3 protein. The sample holds about 420,000 distinct CDR3 sequences, 15% to 18% seen once. This clonotype was picked up many times.

The chain combines TRBV3-1 with TRBJ2-7; 7 nucleotides match TRBD1. The sequenced sample was blood. This clonotype was obtained from a woman aged 18-29 years with Graves' hyperthyroidism. The CDR3 loop reads CASSPWDRESEQYF. Here the CDR3 DNA reads TGTGCCAGCAGCCCCTGGGACAGAGAGAGCGAGCAGTACTTC.